Listed here are 21 T cell receptor beta chains from one sample, sequenced in a study of blood T cells in healthy people across ages. Then a second PCR, running about 6 to 12 cycles, was carried out with a sample-barcoded 5' primer and a J-beta primer mix. Using its own MiXCR run on the 5' RACE reads, TCRdb lists one record per CDR3 protein. The sample lists hundreds of thousands of distinct CDR3 sequences; roughly 50% were seen once. The sequenced sample was blood. The receptor source for this set is a man aged 35 to 55 in good health.

This clonotype was observed a handful of times. The V gene is TRBV5-1, the J gene TRBJ2-1; 10 nucleotides align to TRBD2. Losses at the gene ends were 6 bases for V and 3 bases for J; bases not matched to a gene: 6. There are 15 residues in the CDR3. From germline, CDR1 is SGHRS and CDR2 YFSETQ. CDR3 sequence: CASTVSSGGYNEQFF. As DNA, the CDR3 is TGCGCCAGCACCGTTTCTAGCGGGGGCTACAATGAGCAGTTCTTC.

The table lists this clonotype with a count of one. This rearrangement joins TRBV29-1 to TRBJ2-3; 9 nucleotides align to TRBD1. V was pared by 6 bases and J by 10 bases, with 8 bases of the junction left unmatched. The CDR3 covers 12 residues. The germline gives CDR1 SQVTM, CDR2 ANQGSEA. The CDR3: CSVDVRTGAQYF. The DNA for the CDR3 is TGCAGCGTCGACGTTAGGACAGGGGCGCAGTATTTT.

The V gene is TRBV7-2, the J gene TRBJ1-6; D may be TRBD1 (5 bases). V was pared by 1 base and J by 7 bases, with 5 bases between. CDR3 length: 13 amino acids. Germline CDR1 and CDR2: SGHTA and FQGNSA. In DNA form, the CDR3 reads TGTGCCAGCAGCTTAGACAGGAATTCACCCCTCCACTTT. This gives the protein CASSLDRNSPLHF.

This sequence joins TRBV5-1 and TRBJ2-5; no clear D gene. The CDR3 consists of 16 residues. CDR1 SGHRS and CDR2 YFSETQ come from the germline V gene. The germline V and J ends were trimmed by 3 bases and 1 base, with 16 bases remaining between them. The chain's CDR3 is CASSSRTDYVQETQYF. CDR3 nucleotides: TGCGCCAGCAGCTCGCGGACGGATTATGTCCAAGAGACCCAGTACTTC.

The genes are TRBV6-2 or TRBV6-3 and TRBJ1-2; D call uncertain. V was pared by 7 bases and J by 4 bases, with 13 bases between. The V gene's germline CDR1 is MNHEY and CDR2 SVGEGT. There are 13 residues in the CDR3. CDR3 DNA: TGTGCCAGCACTGATGAGATGGGCTATGGCTACACCTTC. This codes for CASTDEMGYGYTF.

The V gene is TRBV28, the J gene TRBJ2-3; D is undetermined. The CDR3 consists of 13 residues. Between the trimmed V and J ends, which lost 5 bases and 7 bases, there was a span of 13 bases. Germline CDR1 is MDHEN and CDR2 is SYDVKM. The CDR3 sequence is CASSPPPLNTQYF. Written as DNA, the CDR3 is TGTGCCAGCAGTCCCCCCCCCCTGAATACGCAGTATTTT.

The genes are TRBV27 and TRBJ1-1, with 7 bases aligning to TRBD1. Losses at the gene ends were 7 bases for V and 0 bases for J; bases not matched to a gene: 8. Germline loops: CDR1 MNHEY, CDR2 SMNVEV (reference sequence). The CDR3 has 15 residues. Written as DNA, the CDR3 is TGTGCCAGCAATCCTAGGGACAGTTTGAACACTGAAGCTTTCTTT. Its translation is CASNPRDSLNTEAFF.

This clonotype has a single count. The junction departs from the called germline gene at one end, perhaps through a read error. The chain uses TRBV27 and TRBJ1-2; D not resolved. This CDR3 has 16 residues. Per germline, CDR1 MNHEY and CDR2 SMNVEV (reference sequence). The chain's CDR3 is CASSLSGQYANYDYTF. The CDR3 bases are TGTGCCAGCAGTTTATCGGGTCAGTACGCTAACTATGACTACACCTTC.

This chain connects TRBV9 to TRBJ2-3; TRBD2 might be the D (6 bases). V lost 3 bases and J lost 0, with 17 bases in between. CDR3 length: 17 amino acids. Germline V gene data show CDR1 as SGDLS and CDR2 as YYNGEE. The CDR3 region has the DNA TGTGCCAGCAGCGAAGGGGAGGCAACCGACAGCACAGATACGCAGTATTTT. The encoded protein is CASSEGEATDSTDTQYF.

The CDR3 here is CASSYRGNQPQHF. The CDR3 bases are TGTGCCAGCAGTTACCGGGGCAATCAGCCCCAGCATTTT. This rearrangement joins TRBV6-5 to TRBJ1-5; D unresolved. CDR3 length: 13 residues. The germline V and J ends were trimmed by 2 bases and 2 bases, with 4 bases remaining between them. The V gene's germline CDR1 is MNHEY and CDR2 SVGAGI.

CDR3 loop: CASSFGNTGTGVYEQYF. For the CDR3, the DNA is TGCGCCAGCAGCTTTGGGAACACCGGGACCGGTGTCTACGAGCAGTACTTC. The chain couples TRBV5-1 to TRBJ2-4, with D perhaps matching TRBD1 or TRBD2 (5 bases each). The J call may be incorrect, as the DNA end agrees better with TRBJ2-7. The CDR3 runs 17 residues. In germline, CDR1 is SGHRS, CDR2 YFSETQ.

V is TRBV20-1 and J is TRBJ2-2; weak D call: TRBD1 (6 bases). The CDR3 runs to 14 residues. Trimming stripped 2 bases from V and 5 bases from J, with 12 bases between. The germline CDR1 and CDR2 sequences are DFQATT and SNEGSKA (reference sequence). CDR3: CSARFVGGTGELFF. The DNA of the CDR3 is TGCAGTGCTAGATTCGTAGGGGGAACCGGGGAGCTGTTTTTT.

This chain links TRBV29-1 with TRBJ1-2; tentatively, D is TRBD1 (6 bases). Trimming cost V 6 bases and J 3 bases, with 20 bases left between them. The CDR3 extends over 15 amino acids. CDR1 and CDR2 from the germline V gene are SQVTM and ANQGSEA. The CDR3 sequence is CSVFSTGREDYGYTF. CDR3 nucleotide sequence: TGCAGCGTGTTTTCAACAGGGCGCGAGGACTATGGCTACACCTTC.

This chain uses TRBV12-3 or TRBV12-4 with TRBJ2-4; tentative D call: TRBD1 (6 bases). This CDR3 has 14 residues. V lost 3 bases and J lost 1, with 7 bases in between. The CDR3 nucleotides read TGTGCCAGCAGTTTGAGGGGGGCCAAAAACATTCAGTACTTC. It translates to CASSLRGAKNIQYF.

V is TRBV27 and J is TRBJ2-7; a weak D match, TRBD1 (6 bases). This CDR3 spans 13 amino acids. V lost 7 bases and J lost 3, with 13 bases in between. The V gene's germline CDR1 is MNHEY and CDR2 SMNVEV (reference sequence). Here the CDR3 reads CASMGHPLYEQYF. The CDR3 DNA follows: TGTGCCAGCATGGGACACCCCCTCTACGAGCAGTACTTC.

This rearrangement joins TRBV7-9 to TRBJ2-5; possibly TRBD1 or TRBD2 for D (5 bases each). Matching the DNA end better, TRBJ2-7 makes the J call doubtful. The CDR3 covers 15 residues. CDR1 is SEHNR and CDR2 is FQNEAQ in the germline V gene (reference sequence). CDR3 amino acids: CASSALAGTAYEQYF. The CDR3 DNA reads TGTGCCAGCAGCGCCCTTGCTGGGACGGCTTACGAGCAGTACTTC.

This chain uses TRBV5-1 with TRBJ2-5; D is perhaps TRBD1 (6 bases). The CDR3 has 13 residues. Germline CDR1 and CDR2: SGHRS and YFSETQ. Deletions cut 4 bases from V and 11 bases from J, with 18 bases between. CDR3 in DNA: TGCGCCAGCAGCGTGAGGACAGCTATGGAGCAGTACTTC. Encoded protein: CASSVRTAMEQYF.

This clonotype appeared a single time. The chain links TRBV24-1 to TRBJ2-1, with TRBD2 identical over 8 bases. V lost 9 bases to trimming and J lost 5 bases; unmatched junction nucleotides: 8. CDR1 and CDR2 (germline): KGHDR, SFDVKD. There are 14 residues in the CDR3. In DNA, the CDR3 is TGTGCCACCCATTCTAGCGGGCGAGACAATGAGCAGTTCTTC. Its translation: CATHSSGRDNEQFF.

The chain recombines TRBV5-1 with TRBJ2-3; 7 bases line up with TRBD2. The CDR3 consists of 16 residues. CDR1 SGHRS and CDR2 YFSETQ come from the germline V gene. With 6 bases clipped from V and 2 bases from J, the junction kept 12 bases outside the gene matches. The CDR3 is CASKKGGIRNTDTQYF. The CDR3 DNA sequence: TGCGCCAGCAAAAAGGGAGGGATAAGGAACACAGATACGCAGTATTTT.

V and J are TRBV7-8 and TRBJ2-2, with 8 positions matching TRBD2. The germline V gene encodes CDR1 SGHVS and CDR2 FQNEAQ. Trimming cost V 1 base and J 6 bases; bases outside gene matches: 4. CDR3 size: 15 residues. The CDR3 loop reads CASSLVRGGAGELFF. Here the CDR3 DNA reads TGTGCCAGCAGCTTAGTTCGGGGGGGGGCCGGGGAGCTGTTTTTT.

The J gene is TRBJ2-7, the V gene TRBV7-2, with 9 bases matching TRBD2. The DNA end is a closer match to TRBJ2-5, so the J assignment may be wrong. Germline loops: CDR1 SGHTA, CDR2 FQGNSA. The CDR3 has 15 amino acids. The CDR3 sequence is CASSSLRGGVGTQYF. The DNA of the CDR3 is TGTGCCAGCAGCTCACTTCGCGGGGGGGTTGGGACCCAGTACTTC.